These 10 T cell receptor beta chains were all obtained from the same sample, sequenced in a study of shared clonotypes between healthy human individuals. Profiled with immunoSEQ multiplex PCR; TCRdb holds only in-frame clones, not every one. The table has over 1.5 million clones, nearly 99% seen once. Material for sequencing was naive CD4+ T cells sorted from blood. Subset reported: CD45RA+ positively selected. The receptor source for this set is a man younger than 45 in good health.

CDR3 amino acids: CASSFEMAGGGLHAYNEQFF. For the CDR3, the DNA is TGTGCCAGCAGTTTTGAGATGGCGGGAGGCGGATTACATGCCTACAATGAGCAGTTCTTC. The J gene is TRBJ2-1, the V gene TRBV27; 8 positions agree with TRBD2. V shed 3 bases, J shed 2 bases, and the junction held 18 bases outside the gene matches. CDR1 and CDR2 (germline): MNHEY, SMNVEV (reference sequence). The CDR3 extends over 20 amino acids.

CDR3 in DNA: TGTGCCAGCTCACCTGGGACTAGCAACGAGCAGTACTTC. Translating it yields CASSPGTSNEQYF. The chain carries TRBV18 and TRBJ2-7; 9 nucleotides line up with TRBD2. Losses at the gene ends were 3 bases for V and 5 bases for J; bases not matched to a gene: 2. The CDR3 covers 13 residues. Germline values: CDR1 KGHSH, CDR2 LQKENI.

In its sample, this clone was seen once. The CDR3 sequence: CASSQTSGGIGKNIQYF. In nucleotides, the CDR3 is TGTGCCAGCAGCCAGACTAGCGGGGGGATTGGCAAAAACATTCAGTACTTC. This chain uses TRBV7-2 with TRBJ2-4; TRBD2 matches at 13 bases. Germline loops: CDR1 SGHTA, CDR2 FQGNSA. The V gene end was trimmed by 5 bases and the J gene end by 3 bases; junction bases not matched to a gene: 7. The CDR3 has 17 amino acids.

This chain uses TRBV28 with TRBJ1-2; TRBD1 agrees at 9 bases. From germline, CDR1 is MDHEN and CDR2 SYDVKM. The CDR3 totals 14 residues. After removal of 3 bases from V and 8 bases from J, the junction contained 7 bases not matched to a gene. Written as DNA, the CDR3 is TGTGCCAGCAGTTTCCGGACAGGGGCAAAGGGCTACACCTTC. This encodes CASSFRTGAKGYTF.

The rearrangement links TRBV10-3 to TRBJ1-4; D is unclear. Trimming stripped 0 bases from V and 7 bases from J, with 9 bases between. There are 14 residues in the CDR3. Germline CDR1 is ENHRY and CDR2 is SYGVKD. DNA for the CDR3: TGTGCCATCAGTGAGTCGAGAAAAACTGAAAAACTGTTTTTT. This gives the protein CAISESRKTEKLFF.

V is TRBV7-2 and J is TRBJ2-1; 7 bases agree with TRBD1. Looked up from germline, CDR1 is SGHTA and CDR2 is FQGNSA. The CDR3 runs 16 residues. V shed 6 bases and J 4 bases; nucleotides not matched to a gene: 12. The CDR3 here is CASSRFSGTEYNEQFF. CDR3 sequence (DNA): TGTGCCAGCAGTCGTTTTTCCGGGACAGAATACAATGAGCAGTTCTTC.

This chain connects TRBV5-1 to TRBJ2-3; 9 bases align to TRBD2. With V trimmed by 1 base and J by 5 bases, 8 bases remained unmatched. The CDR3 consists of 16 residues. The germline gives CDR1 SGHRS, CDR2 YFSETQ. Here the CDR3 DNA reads TGCGCCAGCAGCTTGCTTACTAGCGGGCCGGGAGATACGCAGTATTTT. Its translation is CASSLLTSGPGDTQYF.

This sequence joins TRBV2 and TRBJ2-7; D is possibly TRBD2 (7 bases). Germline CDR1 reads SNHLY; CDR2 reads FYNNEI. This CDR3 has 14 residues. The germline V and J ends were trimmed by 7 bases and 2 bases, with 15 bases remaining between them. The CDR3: CASTKLGGAYEQYF. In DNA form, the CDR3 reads TGTGCCAGCACAAAGTTAGGGGGGGCCTACGAGCAGTACTTC.

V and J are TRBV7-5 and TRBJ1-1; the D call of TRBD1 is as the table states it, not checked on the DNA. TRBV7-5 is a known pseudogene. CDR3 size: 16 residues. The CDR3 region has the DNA TGTGCCAGAAGTTTAAGACCGGGACACCGGAACACTGAAGCTTTCTTT. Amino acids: CARSLRPGHRNTEAFF.

CDR3 DNA: TGTGCCAGCAGCTTTGCCCGTTCCGCGCAGTTCTTC. Protein product: CASSFARSAQFF. The rearrangement joins TRBV7-8 to TRBJ2-1, with D unresolved. CDR1 and CDR2 from the germline V gene are SGHVS and FQNEAQ. The length of the CDR3 is 12 residues. Trimming left V 3 bases short and J 12 bases short, with 12 bases between.